This TCR beta chain derives from a study of cytomegalovirus exposure and HLA in healthy donors. Germline-derived CDR1 and CDR2 are SGHAT and FQNNGV. V lost 0 bases, J lost 0 bases, and 12 bases stayed unmatched. CDR3 length: 19 amino acids. Study-wide results and limits: In a later analysis, at a false discovery rate of 0.05, some 15,000 TCR beta sequences were associated with HLA alleles.

A word on this clone: Its antigen is unknown.

Use of 60 Vbeta and 13 Jbeta primers characterized the PCR. Authors' methods: Later work found tens of millions of unique TCR beta chains, with roughly 11 million shared. TCRdb keeps only in-frame clones here, not all; method: immunoSEQ multiplex PCR. The D gene and trimming were derived from the DNA, and the V and J assignments and clone size from that table. The sample consists of tens of thousands of clones, about 73% of them appearing once. Each donor was healthy, and each was a bone marrow donor. What was sequenced was PBMCs. This clonotype was obtained from a woman between 35 and 50 years old in good health and CMV-seropositive. The chain employs TRBV11-2 and TRBJ2-7, with 9 nucleotides matching TRBD2. The CDR3 sequence is CASSLDIRTSADFSYEQYF. CDR3 nucleotide sequence: TGTGCCAGCAGCTTAGATATCCGGACTAGCGCGGACTTCTCCTACGAGCAGTACTTC.